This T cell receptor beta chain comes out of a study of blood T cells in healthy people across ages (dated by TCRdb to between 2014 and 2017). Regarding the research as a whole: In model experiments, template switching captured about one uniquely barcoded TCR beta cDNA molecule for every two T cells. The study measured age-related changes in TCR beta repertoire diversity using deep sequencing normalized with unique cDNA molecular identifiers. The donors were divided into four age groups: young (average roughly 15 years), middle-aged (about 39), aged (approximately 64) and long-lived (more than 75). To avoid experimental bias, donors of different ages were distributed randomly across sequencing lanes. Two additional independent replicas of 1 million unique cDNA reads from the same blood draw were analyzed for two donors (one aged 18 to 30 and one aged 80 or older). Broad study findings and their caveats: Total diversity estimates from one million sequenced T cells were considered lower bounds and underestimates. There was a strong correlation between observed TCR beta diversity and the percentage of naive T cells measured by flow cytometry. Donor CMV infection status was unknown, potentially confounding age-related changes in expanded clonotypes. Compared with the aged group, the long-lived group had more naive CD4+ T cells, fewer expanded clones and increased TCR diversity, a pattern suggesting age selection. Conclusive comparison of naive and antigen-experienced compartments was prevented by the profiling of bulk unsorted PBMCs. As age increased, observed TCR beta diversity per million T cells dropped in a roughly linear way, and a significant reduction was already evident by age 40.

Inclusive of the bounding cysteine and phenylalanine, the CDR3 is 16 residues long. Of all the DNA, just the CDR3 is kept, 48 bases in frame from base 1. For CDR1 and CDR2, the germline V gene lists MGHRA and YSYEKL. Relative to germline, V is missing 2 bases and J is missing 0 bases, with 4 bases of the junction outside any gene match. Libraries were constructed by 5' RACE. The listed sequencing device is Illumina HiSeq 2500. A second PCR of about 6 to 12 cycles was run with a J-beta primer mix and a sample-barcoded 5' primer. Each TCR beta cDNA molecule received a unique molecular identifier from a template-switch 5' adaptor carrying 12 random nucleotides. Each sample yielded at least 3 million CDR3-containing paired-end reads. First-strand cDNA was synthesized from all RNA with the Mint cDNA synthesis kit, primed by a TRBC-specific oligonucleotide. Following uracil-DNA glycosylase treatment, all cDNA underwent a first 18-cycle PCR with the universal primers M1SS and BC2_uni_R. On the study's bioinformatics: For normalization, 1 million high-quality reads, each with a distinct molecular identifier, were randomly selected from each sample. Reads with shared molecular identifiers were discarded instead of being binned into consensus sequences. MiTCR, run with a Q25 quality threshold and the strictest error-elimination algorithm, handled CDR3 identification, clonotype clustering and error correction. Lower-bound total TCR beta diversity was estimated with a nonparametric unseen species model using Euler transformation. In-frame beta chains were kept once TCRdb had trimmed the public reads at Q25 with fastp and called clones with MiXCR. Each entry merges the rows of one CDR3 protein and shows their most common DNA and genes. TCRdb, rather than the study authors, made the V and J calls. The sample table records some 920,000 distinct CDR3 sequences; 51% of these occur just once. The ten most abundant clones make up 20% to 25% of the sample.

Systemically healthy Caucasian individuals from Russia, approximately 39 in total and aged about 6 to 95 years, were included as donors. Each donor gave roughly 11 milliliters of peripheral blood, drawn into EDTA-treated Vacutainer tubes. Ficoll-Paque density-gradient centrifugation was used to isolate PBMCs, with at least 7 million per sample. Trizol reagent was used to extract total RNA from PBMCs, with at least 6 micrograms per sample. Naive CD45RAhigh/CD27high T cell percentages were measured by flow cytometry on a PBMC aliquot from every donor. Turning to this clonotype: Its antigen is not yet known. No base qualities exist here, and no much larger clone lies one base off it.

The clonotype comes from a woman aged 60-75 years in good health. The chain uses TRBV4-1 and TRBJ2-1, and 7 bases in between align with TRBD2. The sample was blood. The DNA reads TGCGCCAGCAGCCAACTAGCGGAGGTCTCCTACAATGAGCAGTTCTTC. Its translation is CASSQLAEVSYNEQFF.